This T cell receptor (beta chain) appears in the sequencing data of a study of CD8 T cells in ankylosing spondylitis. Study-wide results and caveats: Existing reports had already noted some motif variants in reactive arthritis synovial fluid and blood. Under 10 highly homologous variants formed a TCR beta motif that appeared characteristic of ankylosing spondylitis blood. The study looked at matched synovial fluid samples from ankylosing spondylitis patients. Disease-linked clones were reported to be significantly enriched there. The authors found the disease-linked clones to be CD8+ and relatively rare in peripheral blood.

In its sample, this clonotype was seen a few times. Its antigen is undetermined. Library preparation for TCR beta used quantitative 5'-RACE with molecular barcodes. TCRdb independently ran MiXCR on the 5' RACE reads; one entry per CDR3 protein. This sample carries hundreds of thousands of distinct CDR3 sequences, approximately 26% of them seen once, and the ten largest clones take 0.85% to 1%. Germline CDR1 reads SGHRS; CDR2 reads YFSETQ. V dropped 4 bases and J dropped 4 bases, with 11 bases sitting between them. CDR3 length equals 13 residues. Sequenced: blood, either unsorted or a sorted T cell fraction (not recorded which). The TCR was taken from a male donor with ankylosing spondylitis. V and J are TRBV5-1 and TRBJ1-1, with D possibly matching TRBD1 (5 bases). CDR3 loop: CASSPGGFTEAFF. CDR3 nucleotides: TGCGCCAGCAGCCCGGGGGGGTTCACTGAAGCTTTCTTT.